These 8 T cell receptor beta chains were all obtained from the same sample, sequenced in a study of cytomegalovirus exposure and HLA in healthy donors. Use of 60 Vbeta and 13 Jbeta primers characterized the PCR. TCRdb keeps only in-frame clones here, not all; method: immunoSEQ multiplex PCR. Its table lists 100,000 to 150,000 clones. Input material: PBMCs. These receptors originate from a woman aged 35 to 49 in good health and CMV-seropositive.

The chain is built from TRBV13 and TRBJ2-3, with D possibly TRBD2 on 5 matching bases. Germline V lookup: CDR1 PRHDT, CDR2 FYEKMQ (reference sequence). Between the trimmed V and J ends, which lost 0 bases and 6 bases, there was a span of 10 bases. The CDR3 runs 14 residues. The CDR3 protein is CASSLGLRTDTQYF. The CDR3 coding sequence is TGTGCCAGCAGCTTAGGATTACGGACTGATACGCAGTATTTT.

The chain links TRBV5-1 to TRBJ2-2; 10 bases are shared with TRBD2. CDR3 length: 16 amino acids. The germline V gene has CDR1 SGHRS and CDR2 YFSETQ. V was clipped by 4 bases and J by 1 base; unmatched bases: 4. CDR3 sequence reads: CASSERLAGNTGELFF. The DNA of the CDR3 is TGCGCCAGCAGCGAGAGACTAGCGGGGAACACCGGGGAGCTGTTTTTT.

The chain recombines TRBV5-1 with TRBJ2-5; D might be TRBD2 (6 bases). V gave up 0 bases and J gave up 5 bases, with 20 bases separating them. Per germline, CDR1 SGHRS and CDR2 YFSETQ. The CDR3 is 17 residues long. The CDR3 sequence: CASSLGGGTPTQETQYF. CDR3 in DNA: TGCGCCAGCAGCTTGGGCGGCGGGACCCCTACCCAGGAGACCCAGTACTTC.

This sequence joins TRBV19 and TRBJ1-1; no definite D call. The ends were cut back, 7 bases at V and 1 base at J, with 10 bases in the middle. Per germline, CDR1 LNHDA and CDR2 SQIVND (reference sequence). The CDR3 consists of 13 residues. CDR3 amino acids: CASNRLPNTEAFF. The CDR3 DNA reads TGTGCCAGTAATAGACTCCCGAACACTGAAGCTTTCTTT. Based on the CDR3 plus reference TRBV19 and TRBJ1-1, the full variable domain is DGGITQSPKYLFRKEGQNVTLSCEQNLNHDAMYWYRQDPGQGLRLIYYSQIVNDFQKGDIAEGYSVSREKKESFPLTVTSAQKNPTAFYLCASNRLPNTEAFFGQGTRLTVV.

This chain links TRBV5-6 with TRBJ1-4; tentative D call: TRBD1 (6 bases). This CDR3 is built from 15 residues. From germline, CDR1 is SGHDT and CDR2 YYEEEE. V was clipped by 4 bases and J by 7 bases, with 17 bases between them. CDR3 sequence reads: CASSVGVRGGEKLFF. The CDR3 nucleotides read TGTGCCAGCAGCGTGGGAGTCAGAGGGGGTGAAAAACTGTTTTTT.

The J gene is TRBJ1-5, the V gene TRBV28, with D possibly matching TRBD1 (6 bases). V was pared by 3 bases and J by 5 bases, with 11 bases between. There are 14 residues in the CDR3. Germline V gene lookup returns CDR1 MDHEN and CDR2 SYDVKM. CDR3 region: CASSFGGGDQPQHF. In nucleotides, the CDR3 is TGTGCCAGCAGTTTTGGAGGGGGGGATCAGCCCCAGCATTTT.

CDR3 region: CAWSATGSLTQYF. CDR3 DNA sequence: TGTGCCTGGTCGGCGACAGGGAGCCTTACCCAGTACTTC. This chain links TRBV30 with TRBJ2-5; 7 bases line up with TRBD1. This CDR3 spans 13 amino acids. V lost 5 bases, J lost 8 bases, and 11 bases stayed unmatched. In germline, CDR1 is GTSNPN, CDR2 SVGIG (reference sequence).

The chain recombines TRBV23-1 with TRBJ2-2; 8 bases agree with TRBD1. TRBV23-1 is an ORF for which the function is uncertain. There are 15 residues in the CDR3. The V and J ends lost 8 bases and 6 bases, in that order; junction bases with no gene match: 11. CDR3 nucleotide sequence: TGCGCCAGCTCTTACAGGGGGGAAAGGGCCGGGGAGCTGTTTTTT. It encodes CASSYRGERAGELFF.